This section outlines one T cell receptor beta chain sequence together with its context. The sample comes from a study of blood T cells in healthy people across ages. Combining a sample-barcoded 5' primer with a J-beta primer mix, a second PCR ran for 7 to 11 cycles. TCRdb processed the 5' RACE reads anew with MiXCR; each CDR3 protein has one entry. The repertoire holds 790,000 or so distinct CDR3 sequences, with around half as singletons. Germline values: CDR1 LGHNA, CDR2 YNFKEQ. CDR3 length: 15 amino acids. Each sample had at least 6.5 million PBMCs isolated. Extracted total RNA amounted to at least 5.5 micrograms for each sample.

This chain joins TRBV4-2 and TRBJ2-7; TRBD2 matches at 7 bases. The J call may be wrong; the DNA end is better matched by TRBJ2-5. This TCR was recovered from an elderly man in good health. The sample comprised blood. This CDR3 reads CASSQELAERRTQYF. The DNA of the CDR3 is TGTGCCAGCAGCCAAGAGCTAGCGGAGCGAAGGACCCAGTACTTC.